The TCR beta chain described here comes from a study of blood T cell repertoires in COVID-19. At the level of the study: The United States, Italy and Spain were the sources of the acute and convalescent COVID-19 samples. Sample material is recorded as cDNA or gDNA derived from T cells, B-cell-depleted T cells, or PBMCs.

Original processing notes: Nucleated cell number was recorded as an estimate derived from reference gene primer amplification. Profiled with immunoSEQ multiplex PCR; TCRdb holds only in-frame clones, not every one. V and J calls and clone size come straight from that table; D and trimming were deduced from the DNA. This sample has 150,000 to 200,000 clones, with about 88% found just once. CDR3 length: 16 amino acids. V gave up 1 base and J gave up 4 bases, with 14 bases separating them. The germline CDR1 and CDR2 sequences are LGHNA and YSLEER. Sequenced input: peripheral blood. The chain has TRBV4-3 and TRBJ2-1, with D maybe TRBD2 (6 bases). This TCR derives from a man between 65 and 80 years old with active or convalescent COVID-19. The chain's CDR3 is CASSQVTGTPYNEQFF. CDR3 bases: TGCGCCAGCAGCCAAGTAACCGGGACTCCGTACAATGAGCAGTTCTTC.